The clone carrying this TCR beta chain was counted at least ten times. The time point: longitudinal time-point 2. It was by 5'RACE with 10-nucleotide random UMIs that the cDNA was made. TCRdb passed the 5' RACE reads through MiXCR, listing each CDR3 protein once. The sample gives approximately 80,000 distinct CDR3 sequences, 5% to 6.5% of which show up once; over 7% is in the top ten. CDR3 length equals 14 residues. This sample was taken from a study of neurological immune-mediated disorders. The rearrangement joins TRBV21-1 to TRBJ1-6; the table's TRBD1 call for D was not verified on the DNA. TRBV21-1 constitutes a pseudogene. The receptor was derived from an older woman with multiple sclerosis. Material for sequencing was PBMCs. The CDR3 DNA reads as TGTGCCTGCCCAACCCAGGGGGCTCAGTCACCCCTCCACTTT. It specifies CACPTQGAQSPLHF.